One sample yielded the 5 T cell receptor beta chains listed below, sequenced in a study of blood T cell repertoires in COVID-19. The assay was immunoSEQ multiplex PCR, and TCRdb's table has in-frame clones only and misses some. The table has some 300,000 clones, roughly 90% seen once. Sequencing was done on a sample of PBMCs or T cells enriched from blood (not recorded which). The source is a woman between 18 and 30 years old with acute COVID-19.

The rearrangement joins TRBV19 to TRBJ2-7; tentatively, D is TRBD2 (6 bases). Germline V gives CDR1 LNHDA, CDR2 SQIVND (reference sequence). The CDR3 sequence is 16 residues long. Trimming cost V 1 base and J 2 bases, with 15 bases left between them. The CDR3 region has the DNA TGTGCCAGTAGTATAGCCCGGGGTAGCGGTACCTACGAGCAGTACTTC. Translating gives CASSIARGSGTYEQYF.

The chain joins TRBV27 to TRBJ1-6; TRBD1 agrees at 8 bases. Germline loops: CDR1 MNHEY, CDR2 SMNVEV (reference sequence). This CDR3 comprises 13 residues. V lost 7 bases and J lost 9; bases outside the gene matches: 5. This CDR3 is CASTGGATSPLHF. The CDR3 DNA reads TGTGCCAGCACAGGGGGCGCGACTTCACCCCTCCACTTT.

The chain has TRBV11-2 and TRBJ2-1, with a possible D match to TRBD2 (5 bases). V shed 1 base and J shed 4 bases, with 14 bases lying between them. Germline lookup yields CDR1 SGHAT and CDR2 FQNNGV. CDR3 length: 16 residues. The CDR3 DNA reads TGTGCCAGCAGCTTAGTTATCGTCCGGGGTTACAATGAGCAGTTCTTC. It encodes CASSLVIVRGYNEQFF.

This sequence joins TRBV28 and TRBJ1-5; 8 bases agree with TRBD1. Germline trimming cut 2 bases from V and 6 bases from J; bases unmatched to any gene: 12. The length of the CDR3 is 17 residues. The germline CDR1 and CDR2 sequences are MDHEN and SYDVKM. CDR3 sequence reads: CASSLVGGSQGVQPQHF. In nucleotides, the CDR3 is TGTGCCAGCAGTTTAGTTGGTGGTTCACAGGGGGTTCAGCCCCAGCATTTT.

The gene calls are TRBV27 and TRBJ2-2, with D possibly being TRBD2 (6 bases). V shed 3 bases and J shed 7 bases, with 15 bases lying between them. The germline V gene encodes CDR1 MNHEY and CDR2 SMNVEV (reference sequence). The CDR3 contains 15 residues. The CDR3 region is CASSFRDSRIGELFF. Written as DNA, the CDR3 is TGTGCCAGCAGTTTCCGGGACTCACGTATCGGGGAGCTGTTTTTT.